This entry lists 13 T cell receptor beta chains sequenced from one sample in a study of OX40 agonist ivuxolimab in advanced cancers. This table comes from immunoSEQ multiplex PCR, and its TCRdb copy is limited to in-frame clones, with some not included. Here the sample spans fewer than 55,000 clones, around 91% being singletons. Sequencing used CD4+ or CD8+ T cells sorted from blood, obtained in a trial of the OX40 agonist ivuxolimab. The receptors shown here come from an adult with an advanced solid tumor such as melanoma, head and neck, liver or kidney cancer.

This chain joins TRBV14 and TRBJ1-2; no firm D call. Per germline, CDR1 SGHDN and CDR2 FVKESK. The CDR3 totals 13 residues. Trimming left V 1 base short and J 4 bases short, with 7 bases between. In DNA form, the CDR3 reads TGTGCCAGCAGCCAAGCAGTCTTCTATGGCTACACCTTC. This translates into CASSQAVFYGYTF.

CDR3 coding DNA: TGTGCCAGCAGAAGAGGGTGGAGAGAGGTCTACGAGCAGTACTTC. Protein: CASRRGWREVYEQYF. The chain uses TRBV6-5 and TRBJ2-7, with a weak D call TRBD2 (5 bases). Trimming shortened V by 6 bases and J by 3 bases, and 18 bases separated the two germline ends. CDR3 length: 15 amino acids. Looked up from germline, CDR1 is MNHEY and CDR2 is SVGAGI.

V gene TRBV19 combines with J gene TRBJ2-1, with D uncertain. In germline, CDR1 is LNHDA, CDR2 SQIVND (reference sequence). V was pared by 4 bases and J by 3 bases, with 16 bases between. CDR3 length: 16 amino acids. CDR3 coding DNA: TGTGCCAGTAGTACGGACCACCCCTCCCTCTACAATGAGCAGTTCTTC. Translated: CASSTDHPSLYNEQFF.

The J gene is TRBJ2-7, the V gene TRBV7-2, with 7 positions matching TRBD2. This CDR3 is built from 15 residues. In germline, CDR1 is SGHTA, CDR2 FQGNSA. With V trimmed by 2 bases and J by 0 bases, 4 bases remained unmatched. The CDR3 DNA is TGTGCCAGCAGCTTATACGGCGGGGGCTCCTACGAGCAGTACTTC. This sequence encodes CASSLYGGGSYEQYF.

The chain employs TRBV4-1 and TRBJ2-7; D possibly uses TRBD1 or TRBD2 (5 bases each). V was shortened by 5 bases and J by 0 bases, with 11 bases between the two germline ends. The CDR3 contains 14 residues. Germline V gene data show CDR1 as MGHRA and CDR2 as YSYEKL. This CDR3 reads CASSFRDPSYEQYF. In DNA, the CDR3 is TGCGCCAGCAGCTTCCGGGACCCCTCCTACGAGCAGTACTTC.

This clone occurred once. The CDR3 sequence is CASSPGNTGTGGDYTF. Here the CDR3 DNA reads TGCGCCAGCAGCCCCGGGAACACCGGGACAGGGGGCGACTACACCTTC. The V call is TRBV5-1, the J call TRBJ1-2, with TRBD1 matching 12 bases. Per germline, CDR1 SGHRS and CDR2 YFSETQ. Unmatched junction bases numbered 14, after V lost 4 bases and J lost 10 bases. This CDR3 has 16 amino acids.

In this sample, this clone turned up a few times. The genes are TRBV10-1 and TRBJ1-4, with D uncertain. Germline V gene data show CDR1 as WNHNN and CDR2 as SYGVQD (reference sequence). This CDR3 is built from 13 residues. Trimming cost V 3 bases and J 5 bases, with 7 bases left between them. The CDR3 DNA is TGCGCCAGCAGTGAAGATTCCAATGAAAAACTGTTTTTT. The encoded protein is CASSEDSNEKLFF.

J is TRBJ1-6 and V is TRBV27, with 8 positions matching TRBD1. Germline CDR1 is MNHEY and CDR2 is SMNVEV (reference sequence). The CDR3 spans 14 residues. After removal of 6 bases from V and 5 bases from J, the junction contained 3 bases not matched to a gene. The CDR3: CASRTGVHNSPLHF. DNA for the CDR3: TGTGCCAGCAGGACAGGGGTCCATAATTCACCCCTCCACTTT.

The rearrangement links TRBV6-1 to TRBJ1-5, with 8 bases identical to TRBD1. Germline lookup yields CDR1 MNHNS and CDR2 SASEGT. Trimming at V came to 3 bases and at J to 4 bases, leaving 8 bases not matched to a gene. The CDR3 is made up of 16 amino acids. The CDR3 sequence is CASSELTGASNQPQHF. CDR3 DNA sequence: TGTGCCAGCAGTGAGCTGACAGGGGCGAGTAATCAGCCCCAGCATTTT.

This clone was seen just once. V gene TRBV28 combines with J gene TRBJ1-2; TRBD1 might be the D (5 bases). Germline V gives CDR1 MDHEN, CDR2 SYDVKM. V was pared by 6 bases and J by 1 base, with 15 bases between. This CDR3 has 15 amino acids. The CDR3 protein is CASSQGGNFNYGYTF. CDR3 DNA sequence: TGTGCCAGCAGCCAGGGCGGAAACTTTAACTATGGCTACACCTTC.

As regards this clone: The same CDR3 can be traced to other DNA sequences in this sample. CDR3 coding DNA: TGTGCCTGGAGCGCCACACCCGGGAGTCCCCTCCACTTT. Its translation: CAWSATPGSPLHF. The rearrangement uses TRBV30 and TRBJ1-6; D uncertain. The CDR3 runs 13 residues. V was clipped by 3 bases and J by 13 bases, with 16 bases between them. Per the germline V gene, CDR1 is GTSNPN and CDR2 is SVGIG (reference sequence).

In DNA, the CDR3 is TGTGCCAGCAGCTTAAGACTAGCGGGAGTAGATGAGCAGTTCTTC. Protein sequence: CASSLRLAGVDEQFF. The chain links TRBV7-3 to TRBJ2-1, with 12 bases aligning to TRBD2. Losses at the gene ends were 1 base for V and 8 bases for J; bases not matched to a gene: 3. This CDR3 comprises 15 residues. The germline V gene encodes CDR1 SGHTA and CDR2 FQGTGA.

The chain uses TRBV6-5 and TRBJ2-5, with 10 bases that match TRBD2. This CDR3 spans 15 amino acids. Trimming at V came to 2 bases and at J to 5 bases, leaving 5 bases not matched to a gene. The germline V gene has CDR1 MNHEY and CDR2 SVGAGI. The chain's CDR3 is CASSYSGGAAETQYF. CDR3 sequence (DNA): TGTGCCAGCAGTTACAGCGGGGGGGCTGCGGAGACCCAGTACTTC.